These T cell receptor beta chains were read from a single sample in a study of T cell responses to AZD1222 COVID-19 vaccine. The method was immunoSEQ multiplex PCR; TCRdb's version includes in-frame clones alone and lacks a portion of them. The sample contains 90,000 to 120,000 clones, under 95% of which appear only once. This specimen consisted of peripheral blood, obtained on day 0 of AZD1222 vaccination. Receptors were obtained from an adult in good health. Both conserved end residues are part of each CDR3. The D gene is left open where the match is weak. For some rows the clone size is stated as once, few or many, or as a class when expanded; others skip it.

d_call: .
v_call: TRBV12-3/TRBV12-4
cdr3_length: 13
j_call: TRBJ2-1
clone_size: .
cdr3_nt: TGTGCCAGCAGTCCAGGACAGTACAATGAGCAGTTCTTC
cdr3_aa: CASSPGQYNEQFF

d_call: TRBD1
v_call: TRBV4-3
cdr3_length: 18
j_call: TRBJ2-7
clone_size: medium-sized
cdr3_nt: TGCGCCAGCAGCCAAGAGGGGCTGTCAGGGGGCCCGTCCTACGAGCAGTACTTC
cdr3_aa: CASSQEGLSGGPSYEQYF

d_call: .
v_call: TRBV14
cdr3_length: 13
j_call: TRBJ2-7
clone_size: .
cdr3_nt: TGTGCCAGCAGCCAAGTCATGGGAGGCGAGCAGTACTTC
cdr3_aa: CASSQVMGGEQYF

d_call: .
v_call: TRBV4-1
cdr3_length: 15
j_call: TRBJ2-7
clone_size: few
cdr3_nt: TGCGCCAGCAGCCTCCCGTGGGGGGCGTCCCCCGAGCAGTACTTC
cdr3_aa: CASSLPWGASPEQYF

d_call: .
v_call: TRBV3-1/TRBV3-2
cdr3_length: 12
j_call: TRBJ2-1
clone_size: .
cdr3_nt: TGTGCCAGCAGCCCCTACTACAATGAGCAGTTCTTC
cdr3_aa: CASSPYYNEQFF

d_call: .
v_call: TRBV14
cdr3_length: 18
j_call: TRBJ2-2
clone_size: .
cdr3_nt: TGTGCCAGCAGCCAATATTGGATCGGGGGCCGGAACACCGGGGAGCTGTTTTTT
cdr3_aa: CASSQYWIGGRNTGELFF

d_call: .
v_call: TRBV13
cdr3_length: 13
j_call: TRBJ2-7
clone_size: .
cdr3_nt: TGTGCCAGCAGCCTTAGAGGGACCTACGAGCAGTACTTC
cdr3_aa: CASSLRGTYEQYF

d_call: .
v_call: TRBV11-2
cdr3_length: 12
j_call: TRBJ2-7
clone_size: .
cdr3_nt: TGTGCCAGCAGCCCTGGGGCGGTTGGGCAGTACTTC
cdr3_aa: CASSPGAVGQYF

d_call: .
v_call: TRBV19
cdr3_length: 16
j_call: TRBJ2-6
clone_size: .
cdr3_nt: TGTGCCAGTAGTATAGAAGGTTCCTCTGGGGCCAACGTCCTGACTTTC
cdr3_aa: CASSIEGSSGANVLTF

d_call: .
v_call: TRBV5-1
cdr3_length: 14
j_call: TRBJ2-1
clone_size: .
cdr3_nt: TGCGCCAGCAGCTTATCCGGGGGCTACAATGAGCAGTTCTTC
cdr3_aa: CASSLSGGYNEQFF

d_call: TRBD2
v_call: TRBV7-9
cdr3_length: 15
j_call: TRBJ2-1
clone_size: .
cdr3_nt: TGTGCCAGCAGCTTTTTAGCGGGAGCTTACAATGAGCAGTTCTTC
cdr3_aa: CASSFLAGAYNEQFF

d_call: .
v_call: TRBV12-3/TRBV12-4
cdr3_length: 13
j_call: TRBJ2-5
clone_size: .
cdr3_nt: TGTGCCAGCAATCCAGGAACGGGAGAGACCCAGTACTTC
cdr3_aa: CASNPGTGETQYF

d_call: .
v_call: TRBV5-1
cdr3_length: 13
j_call: TRBJ2-3
clone_size: .
cdr3_nt: TGCGCCAGCAGCTTTACCGGGACCGATACGCAGTATTTT
cdr3_aa: CASSFTGTDTQYF

d_call: .
v_call: TRBV7-3
cdr3_length: 16
j_call: TRBJ1-3
clone_size: .
cdr3_nt: TGTGCCAGCAGCTTAATGGGACCTGGCTCTGGAAACACCATATATTTT
cdr3_aa: CASSLMGPGSGNTIYF

d_call: .
v_call: TRBV12-3/TRBV12-4
cdr3_length: 12
j_call: TRBJ1-2
clone_size: .
cdr3_nt: TGTGCCAGCAGTCCACGATTCTATGGCTACACCTTC
cdr3_aa: CASSPRFYGYTF

d_call: .
v_call: TRBV6-5
cdr3_length: 14
j_call: TRBJ1-3
clone_size: .
cdr3_nt: TGTGCCAGCAGTTATATGGGGCTCGGAAACACCATATATTTT
cdr3_aa: CASSYMGLGNTIYF

d_call: .
v_call: TRBV9
cdr3_length: 15
j_call: TRBJ1-4
clone_size: .
cdr3_nt: TGTGCCAGCAGCGTAGGGCTGGGAGGAGGTGAAAAACTGTTTTTT
cdr3_aa: CASSVGLGGGEKLFF

d_call: TRBD2
v_call: TRBV27
cdr3_length: 18
j_call: TRBJ2-2
clone_size: .
cdr3_nt: TGTGCCAGCAGTCTCCTTAGCGGGGGATTCGCGAACACCGGGGAGCTGTTTTTT
cdr3_aa: CASSLLSGGFANTGELFF

d_call: .
v_call: TRBV13
cdr3_length: 15
j_call: TRBJ2-7
clone_size: .
cdr3_nt: TGTGCCAGCAGCCTCGGGGGACGAGGGGGCTACGAGCAGTACTTC
cdr3_aa: CASSLGGRGGYEQYF

d_call: .
v_call: TRBV12-3/TRBV12-4
cdr3_length: 13
j_call: TRBJ1-1
clone_size: .
cdr3_nt: TGTGCCAGCAGCCCGCGGGGGGGCACTGAAGCTTTCTTT
cdr3_aa: CASSPRGGTEAFF

d_call: TRBD1
v_call: TRBV25-1
cdr3_length: 13
j_call: TRBJ1-5
clone_size: once
cdr3_nt: TGTGCCAGCAGACAGGGGTCCGATCAGCCCCAGCATTTT
cdr3_aa: CASRQGSDQPQHF

d_call: TRBD1
v_call: TRBV4-3
cdr3_length: 15
j_call: TRBJ2-2
clone_size: .
cdr3_nt: TGCGCCAGCAGCCAAGACAGGGGGCGGACCGGGGAGCTGTTTTTT
cdr3_aa: CASSQDRGRTGELFF